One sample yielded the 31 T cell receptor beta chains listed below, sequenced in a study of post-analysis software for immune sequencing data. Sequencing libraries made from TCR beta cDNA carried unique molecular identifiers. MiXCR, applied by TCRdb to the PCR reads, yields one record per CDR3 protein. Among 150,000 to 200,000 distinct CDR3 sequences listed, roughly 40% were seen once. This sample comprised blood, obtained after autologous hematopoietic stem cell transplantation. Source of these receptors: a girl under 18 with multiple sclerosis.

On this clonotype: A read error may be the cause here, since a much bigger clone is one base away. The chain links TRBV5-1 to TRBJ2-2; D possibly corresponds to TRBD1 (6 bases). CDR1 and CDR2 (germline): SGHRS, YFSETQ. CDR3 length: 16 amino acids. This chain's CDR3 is CASSTDRTRDTGERFF. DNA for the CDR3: TGCGCCAGCAGCACCGACAGGACCCGGGACACCGGGGAGCGGTTTTTT.

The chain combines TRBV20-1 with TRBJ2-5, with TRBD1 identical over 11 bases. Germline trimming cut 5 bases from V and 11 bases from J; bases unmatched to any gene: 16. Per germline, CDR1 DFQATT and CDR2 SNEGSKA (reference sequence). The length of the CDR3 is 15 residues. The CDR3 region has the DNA TGCAGTGCTGAGAACACATACGGACAGGGGGCGAAACAGTACTTC. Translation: CSAENTYGQGAKQYF.

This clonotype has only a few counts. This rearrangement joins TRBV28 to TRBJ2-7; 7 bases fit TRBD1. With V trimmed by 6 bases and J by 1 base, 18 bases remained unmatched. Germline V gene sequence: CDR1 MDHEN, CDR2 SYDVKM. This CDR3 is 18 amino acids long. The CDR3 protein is CASSPRWDRGTTSYEQYF. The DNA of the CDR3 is TGTGCCAGCAGCCCAAGGTGGGACAGAGGAACCACTTCCTACGAGCAGTACTTC.

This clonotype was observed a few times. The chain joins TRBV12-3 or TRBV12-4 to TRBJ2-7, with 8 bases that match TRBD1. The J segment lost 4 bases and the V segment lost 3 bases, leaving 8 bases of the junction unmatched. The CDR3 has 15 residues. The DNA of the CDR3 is TGTGCCAGCAGTTTCCAGGGCCGGACAGGGTACGAGCAGTACTTC. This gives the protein CASSFQGRTGYEQYF.

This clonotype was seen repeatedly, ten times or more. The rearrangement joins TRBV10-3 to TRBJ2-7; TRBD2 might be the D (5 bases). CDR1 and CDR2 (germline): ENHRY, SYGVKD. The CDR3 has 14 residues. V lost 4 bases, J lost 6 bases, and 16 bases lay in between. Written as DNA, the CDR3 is TGTGCCATCAGTGCCCTCGAGGGTAAGGGCGAGCAGTACTTC. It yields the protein CAISALEGKGEQYF.

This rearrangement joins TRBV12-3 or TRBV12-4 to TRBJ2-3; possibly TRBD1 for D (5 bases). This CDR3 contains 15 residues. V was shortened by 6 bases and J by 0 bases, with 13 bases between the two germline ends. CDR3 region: CASSPIDSSTDTQYF. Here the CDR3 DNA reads TGTGCCAGCAGCCCCATAGACAGCAGCACAGATACGCAGTATTTT.

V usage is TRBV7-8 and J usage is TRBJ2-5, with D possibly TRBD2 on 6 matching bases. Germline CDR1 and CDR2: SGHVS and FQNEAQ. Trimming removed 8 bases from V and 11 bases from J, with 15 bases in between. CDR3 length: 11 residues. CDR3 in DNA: TGTGCCAGCGGCATTACAGGAGGGCAGTACTTC. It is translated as CASGITGGQYF.

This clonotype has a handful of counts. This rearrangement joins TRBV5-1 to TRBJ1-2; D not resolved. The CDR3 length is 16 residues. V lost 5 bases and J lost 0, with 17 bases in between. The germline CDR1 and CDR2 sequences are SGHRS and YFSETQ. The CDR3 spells CASRFGVGLANYGYTF. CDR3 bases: TGCGCCAGCAGATTCGGGGTAGGCCTAGCTAACTATGGCTACACCTTC. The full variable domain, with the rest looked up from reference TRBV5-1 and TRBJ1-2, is KAGVTQTPRYLIKTRGQQVTLSCSPISGHRSVSWYQQTPGQGLQFLFEYFSETQRNKGNFPGRFSGRQFSNSRSEMNVSTLELGDSALYLCASRFGVGLANYGYTFGSGTRLTVV.

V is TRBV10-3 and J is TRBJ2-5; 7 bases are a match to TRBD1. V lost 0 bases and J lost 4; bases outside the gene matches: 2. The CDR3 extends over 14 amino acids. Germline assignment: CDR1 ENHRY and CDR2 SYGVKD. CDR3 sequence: CAISESGGRETQYF. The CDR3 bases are TGTGCCATCAGTGAGTCAGGGGGCAGAGAGACCCAGTACTTC.

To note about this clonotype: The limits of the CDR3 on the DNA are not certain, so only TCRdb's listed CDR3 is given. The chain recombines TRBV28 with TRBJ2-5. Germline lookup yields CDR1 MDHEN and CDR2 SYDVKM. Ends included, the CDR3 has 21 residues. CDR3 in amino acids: CASSSSTFNYGYTFGSGTQYF.

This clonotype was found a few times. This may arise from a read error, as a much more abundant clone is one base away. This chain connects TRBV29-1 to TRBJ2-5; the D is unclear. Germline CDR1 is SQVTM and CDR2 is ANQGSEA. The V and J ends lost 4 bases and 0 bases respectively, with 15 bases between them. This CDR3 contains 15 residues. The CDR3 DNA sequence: TGCAGCGTTGCAGGTTCAGTGCAGTACCAAGAGACCCAGTACTTC. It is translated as CSVAGSVQYQETQYF.

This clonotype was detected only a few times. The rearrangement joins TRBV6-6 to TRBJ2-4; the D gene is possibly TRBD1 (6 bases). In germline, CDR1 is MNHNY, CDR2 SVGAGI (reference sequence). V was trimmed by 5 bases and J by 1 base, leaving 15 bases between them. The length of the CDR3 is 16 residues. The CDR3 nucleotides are TGTGCCAGCAGTACACAGGGTGGAAGGGCCAAAAACATTCAGTACTTC. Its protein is CASSTQGGRAKNIQYF.

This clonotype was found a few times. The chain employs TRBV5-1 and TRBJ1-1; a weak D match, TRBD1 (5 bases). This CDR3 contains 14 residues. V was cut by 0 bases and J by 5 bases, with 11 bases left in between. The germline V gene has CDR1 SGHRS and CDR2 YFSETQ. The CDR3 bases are TGCGCCAGCAGCTTGGTTCAGGGAAGTACTGAAGCTTTCTTT. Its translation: CASSLVQGSTEAFF. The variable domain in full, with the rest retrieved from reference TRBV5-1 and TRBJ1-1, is KAGVTQTPRYLIKTRGQQVTLSCSPISGHRSVSWYQQTPGQGLQFLFEYFSETQRNKGNFPGRFSGRQFSNSRSEMNVSTLELGDSALYLCASSLVQGSTEAFFGQGTRLTVV.

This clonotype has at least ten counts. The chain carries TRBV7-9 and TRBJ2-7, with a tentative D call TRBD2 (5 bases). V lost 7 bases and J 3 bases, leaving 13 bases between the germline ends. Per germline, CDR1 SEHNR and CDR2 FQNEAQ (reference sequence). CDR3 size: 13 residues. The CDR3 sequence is CASMDWTNYEQYF. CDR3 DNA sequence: TGTGCCAGCATGGACTGGACGAACTACGAGCAGTACTTC.

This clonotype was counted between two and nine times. In DNA form, the CDR3 reads TGCAGTGCTAGGAAGGGAAACTCCTACGAGCAGTACTTC. Protein sequence: CSARKGNSYEQYF. The chain employs TRBV20-1 and TRBJ2-7; D remains unclear. The germline V and J ends were trimmed by 3 bases and 0 bases, with 9 bases remaining between them. The CDR3 extends over 13 amino acids. Germline CDR1 is DFQATT and CDR2 is SNEGSKA (reference sequence).

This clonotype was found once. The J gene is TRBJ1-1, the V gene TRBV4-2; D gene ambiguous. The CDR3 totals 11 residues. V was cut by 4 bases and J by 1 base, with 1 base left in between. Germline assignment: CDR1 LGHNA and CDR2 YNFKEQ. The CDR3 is CASSRNTEAFF. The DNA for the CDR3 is TGTGCCAGCAGCCGGAACACTGAAGCTTTCTTT.

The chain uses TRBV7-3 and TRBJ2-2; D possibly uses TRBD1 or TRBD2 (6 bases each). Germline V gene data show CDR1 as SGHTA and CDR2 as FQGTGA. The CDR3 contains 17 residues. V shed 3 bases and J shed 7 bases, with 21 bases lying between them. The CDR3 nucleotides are TGTGCCAGCAGCTTGGATCCGGGGGCGGCCCAGAACGGGGAGCTGTTTTTT. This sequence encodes CASSLDPGAAQNGELFF. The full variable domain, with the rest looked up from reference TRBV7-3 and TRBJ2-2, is GAGVSQTPSNKVTEKGKYVELRCDPISGHTALYWYRQSLGQGPEFLIYFQGTGAADDSGLPNDRFFAVRPEGSVSTLKIQRTERGDSAVYLCASSLDPGAAQNGELFFGEGSRLTVL.

The CDR3 region has the DNA TGCGCCAGCAGCCAAGATAGGCAGCCTAATTCACCCCTCCACTTT. Translated, it gives CASSQDRQPNSPLHF. The chain is built from TRBV4-3 and TRBJ1-6; no clear D. The V gene lost 0 bases and the J gene lost 6 bases, with 9 bases spanning the gap. CDR1 LGHNA and CDR2 YSLEER come from the germline V gene. The CDR3 runs to 15 residues.

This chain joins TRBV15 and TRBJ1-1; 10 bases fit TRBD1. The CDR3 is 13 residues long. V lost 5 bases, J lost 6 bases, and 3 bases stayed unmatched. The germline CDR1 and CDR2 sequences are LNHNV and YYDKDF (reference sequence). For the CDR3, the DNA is TGTGCCACCAGCCGGACAGGGGGTTCTGAAGCTTTCTTT. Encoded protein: CATSRTGGSEAFF.

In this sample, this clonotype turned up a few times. The CDR3 DNA follows: TGTGCCAGCGCTTCCATCCGGGACCGCCGCGCCTACACCTTC. It yields the protein CASASIRDRRAYTF. The chain recombines TRBV5-6 with TRBJ1-2; the D gene is possibly TRBD1 (5 bases). V shed 7 bases and J shed 10 bases, with 23 bases lying between them. This CDR3 has 14 amino acids. Germline CDR1 reads SGHDT; CDR2 reads YYEEEE. Together with reference TRBV5-6 and TRBJ1-2, the CDR3 gives the full variable domain: DAGVTQSPTHLIKTRGQQVTLRCSPKSGHDTVSWYQQALGQGPQFIFQYYEEEERQRGNFPDRFSGHQFPNYSSELNVNALLLGDSALYLCASASIRDRRAYTFGSGTRLTVV.

The CDR3 DNA follows: TGTGCCAGCAGCTACAAGGGCTCTGGAAACACCATATATTTT. Its translation: CASSYKGSGNTIYF. The chain combines TRBV7-2 with TRBJ1-3; no reliable D call. Germline-derived CDR1 and CDR2 are SGHTA and FQGNSA. The CDR3 spans 14 residues. V dropped 4 bases and J dropped 0 bases, with 7 bases sitting between them.

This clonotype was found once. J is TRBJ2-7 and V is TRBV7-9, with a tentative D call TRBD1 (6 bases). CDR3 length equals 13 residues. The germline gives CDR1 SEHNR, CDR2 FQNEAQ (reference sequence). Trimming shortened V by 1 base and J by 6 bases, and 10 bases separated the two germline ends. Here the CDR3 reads CASSLVQGLEQYF. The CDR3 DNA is TGTGCCAGCAGCTTAGTACAGGGCCTCGAGCAGTACTTC.

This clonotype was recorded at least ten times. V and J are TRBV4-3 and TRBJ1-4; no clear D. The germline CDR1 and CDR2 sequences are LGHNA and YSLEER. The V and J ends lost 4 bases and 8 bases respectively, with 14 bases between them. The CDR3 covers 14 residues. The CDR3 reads CASSLDGVGEKLFF. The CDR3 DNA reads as TGCGCCAGCAGCCTGGATGGGGTTGGGGAAAAACTGTTTTTT.

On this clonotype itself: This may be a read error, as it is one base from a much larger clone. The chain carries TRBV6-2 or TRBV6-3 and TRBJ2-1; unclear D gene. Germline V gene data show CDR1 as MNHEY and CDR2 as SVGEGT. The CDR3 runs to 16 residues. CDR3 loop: CVSSPPRGAPLGGQFF. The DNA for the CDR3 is TGTGTCAGCAGTCCGCCCAGAGGTGCTCCGCTCGGCGGGCAGTTCTTC.

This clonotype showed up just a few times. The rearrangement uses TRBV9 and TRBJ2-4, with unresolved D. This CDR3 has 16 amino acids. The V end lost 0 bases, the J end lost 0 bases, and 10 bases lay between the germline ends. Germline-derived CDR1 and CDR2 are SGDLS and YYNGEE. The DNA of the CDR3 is TGTGCCAGCAGCGTAGCTCCGTCAGGAGCCAAAAACATTCAGTACTTC. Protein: CASSVAPSGAKNIQYF.

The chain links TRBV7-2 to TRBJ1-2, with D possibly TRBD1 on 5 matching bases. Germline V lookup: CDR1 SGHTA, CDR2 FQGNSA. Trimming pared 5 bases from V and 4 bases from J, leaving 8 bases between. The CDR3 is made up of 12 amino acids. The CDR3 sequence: CASSPTAYGYTF. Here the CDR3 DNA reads TGTGCCAGCAGCCCGACAGCCTATGGCTACACCTTC.

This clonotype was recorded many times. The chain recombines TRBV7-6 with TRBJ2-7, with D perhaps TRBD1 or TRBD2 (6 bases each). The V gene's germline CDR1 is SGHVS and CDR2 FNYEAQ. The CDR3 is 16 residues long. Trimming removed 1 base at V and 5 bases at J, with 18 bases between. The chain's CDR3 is CASSLVSGARLDEQYF. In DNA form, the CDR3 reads TGTGCCAGCAGCTTAGTATCGGGGGCCAGACTCGACGAGCAGTACTTC.

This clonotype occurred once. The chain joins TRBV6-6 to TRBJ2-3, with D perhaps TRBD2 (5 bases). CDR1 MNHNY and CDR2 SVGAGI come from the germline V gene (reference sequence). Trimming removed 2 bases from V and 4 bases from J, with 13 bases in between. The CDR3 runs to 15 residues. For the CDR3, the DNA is TGTGCCAGCAGTTACGGCGGAATTAGCGCAGATACGCAGTATTTT. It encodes CASSYGGISADTQYF.

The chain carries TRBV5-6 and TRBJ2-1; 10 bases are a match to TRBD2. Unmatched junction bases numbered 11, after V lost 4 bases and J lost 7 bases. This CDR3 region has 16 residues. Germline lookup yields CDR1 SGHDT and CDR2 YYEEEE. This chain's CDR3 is CASSLTLASGSNEQFF. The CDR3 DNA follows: TGTGCCAGCAGCCTCACTCTCGCTAGCGGGAGTAATGAGCAGTTCTTC.

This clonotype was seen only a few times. The CDR3 DNA reads TGCGCCAGCAGCCAATCTAAACAGGGACGACTCCTCAATGAGCAGTTCTTC. This codes for CASSQSKQGRLLNEQFF. The chain carries TRBV4-1 and TRBJ2-1, with a tentative D call TRBD1 (6 bases). The CDR3 is 17 amino acids. The germline gives CDR1 MGHRA, CDR2 YSYEKL. V was shortened by 2 bases and J by 6 bases, with 20 bases between the two germline ends.

CDR3 in DNA: TGTGCCAGCAGCTTAGTTGGCGTTGGGACAGGGGTCTCGAGGGAGCAGTACTTC. Translating it yields CASSLVGVGTGVSREQYF. The rearrangement uses TRBV7-2 and TRBJ2-7; 10 positions agree with TRBD1. Trimming at V came to 1 base and at J to 7 bases, leaving 16 bases not matched to a gene. Germline lookup yields CDR1 SGHTA and CDR2 FQGNSA. This CDR3 comprises 18 residues.